This T cell receptor beta chain was sequenced in a study of T-cell reconstitution after alpha-beta-depleted transplantation in children. About this clonotype: Its target is not known.

Unique molecular identifiers featured in how the TCRbeta library was prepared. TCRdb reprocessed the PCR reads via MiXCR and lists one record per CDR3 protein. This table has 450,000 to 550,000 distinct CDR3 sequences, roughly 10% appearing once. Study-level results: Several patients had high TCRbeta diversity at day 60; it came from surviving recipient T cells and thymic progenitors. T-cell numbers and diversity, one year after transplant, stemmed largely from T cells that were newly produced. In patients about two months after transplant, alpha-beta T cells reportedly arose from several hundred expanded graft clones.

Germline V gives CDR1 MNHEY, CDR2 SVGEGT. V lost 6 bases to trimming and J lost 5 bases, with 19 bases between them. This CDR3 region has 15 residues. The TCR sequence derives from a female patient aged 2-9 years who had a stem cell transplant for aplastic anemia, so the T cells may come from the graft donor. The material sequenced was PBMCs, mostly from graft donor cells, taken 180 days after TCRalphabeta/CD19-depleted stem cell transplant. The rearrangement joins TRBV6-2 or TRBV6-3 to TRBJ2-5; D gene ambiguous. This CDR3 is CASRLRFNQLETQYF. The CDR3 coding sequence is TGTGCCAGCAGACTTCGGTTCAACCAGTTGGAGACCCAGTACTTC.